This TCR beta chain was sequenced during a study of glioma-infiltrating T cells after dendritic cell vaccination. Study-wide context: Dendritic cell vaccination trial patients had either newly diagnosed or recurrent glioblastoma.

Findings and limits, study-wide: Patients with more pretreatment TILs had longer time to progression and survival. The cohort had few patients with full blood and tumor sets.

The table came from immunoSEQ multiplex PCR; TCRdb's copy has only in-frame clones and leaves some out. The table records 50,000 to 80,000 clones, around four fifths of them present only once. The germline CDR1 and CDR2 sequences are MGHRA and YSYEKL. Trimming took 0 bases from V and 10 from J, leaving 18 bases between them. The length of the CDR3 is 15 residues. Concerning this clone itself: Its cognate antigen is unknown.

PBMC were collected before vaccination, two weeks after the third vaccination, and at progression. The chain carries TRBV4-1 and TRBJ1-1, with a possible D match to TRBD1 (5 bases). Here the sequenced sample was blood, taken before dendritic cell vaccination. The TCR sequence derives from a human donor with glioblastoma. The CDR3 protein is CASSQDGRGVDGAFF. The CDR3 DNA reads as TGCGCCAGCAGCCAAGACGGGCGGGGGGTCGACGGAGCTTTCTTT.